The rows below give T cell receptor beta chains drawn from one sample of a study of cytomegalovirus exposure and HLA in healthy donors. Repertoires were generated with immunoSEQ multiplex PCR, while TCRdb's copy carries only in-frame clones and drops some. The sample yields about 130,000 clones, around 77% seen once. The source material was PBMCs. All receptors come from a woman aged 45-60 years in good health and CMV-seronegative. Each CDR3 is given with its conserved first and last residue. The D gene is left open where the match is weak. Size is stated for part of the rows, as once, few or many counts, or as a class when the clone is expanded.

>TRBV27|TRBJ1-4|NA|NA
CASSLHGRGSATNEKLFF
TGTGCCAGCAGTTTGCACGGGAGAGGGTCTGCAACTAATGAAAAACTGTTTTTT
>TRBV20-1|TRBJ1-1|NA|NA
CSAGGVAFF
TGCAGTGCGGGAGGTGTAGCTTTCTTT
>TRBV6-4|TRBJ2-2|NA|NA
CASSDSRSVTATNTGELFF
TGTGCCAGCAGTGACTCGAGGTCAGTCACGGCAACGAACACCGGGGAGCTGTTTTTT
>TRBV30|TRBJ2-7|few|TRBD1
CAWSVSGGFYEQYF
TGTGCCTGGAGTGTATCAGGGGGCTTTTACGAGCAGTACTTC
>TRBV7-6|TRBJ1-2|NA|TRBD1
CASSLATGKRGYTF
TGTGCCAGCAGCTTAGCGACAGGGAAGAGGGGCTACACCTTC
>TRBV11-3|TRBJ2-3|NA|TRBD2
CASSPRTSGSGDTQYF
TGTGCCAGCAGCCCCCGGACTAGCGGGAGCGGAGATACGCAGTATTTT
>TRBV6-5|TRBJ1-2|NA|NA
CASSYHRAYGYTF
TGTGCCAGCAGTTATCACAGGGCGTACGGCTACACCTTC
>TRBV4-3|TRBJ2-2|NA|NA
CASSQVSTGSGGELFF
TGCGCCAGCAGCCAAGTATCCACAGGGTCGGGCGGGGAGCTGTTTTTT
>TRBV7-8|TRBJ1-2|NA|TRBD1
CASSLEGLGTGSGYTF
TGTGCCAGCAGCTTAGAAGGTTTAGGGACAGGGTCTGGCTACACCTTC
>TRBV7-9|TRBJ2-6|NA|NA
CASTEGAGANVLTF
TGTGCCAGCACCGAAGGGGCTGGGGCCAACGTCCTGACTTTC
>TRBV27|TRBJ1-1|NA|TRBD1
CASRAGTGVGFRLTEAFF
TGTGCCAGCAGAGCCGGGACAGGGGTTGGATTTCGGTTAACTGAAGCTTTCTTT
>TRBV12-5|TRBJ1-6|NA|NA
CASGLQGVLSPLHF
TGTGCTAGTGGGCTACAGGGCGTCCTTTCACCCCTCCACTTT
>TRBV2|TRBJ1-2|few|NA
CASSADSGGYTF
TGTGCCAGCAGTGCAGACAGTGGAGGCTACACCTTC
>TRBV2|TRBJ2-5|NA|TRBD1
CASSEVRGTQETQYF
TGTGCCAGCAGTGAGGTCAGGGGGACCCAAGAGACCCAGTACTTC
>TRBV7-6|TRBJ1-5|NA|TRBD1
CASSADRADQPQHF
TGTGCCAGCAGCGCGGACAGGGCGGATCAGCCCCAGCATTTT
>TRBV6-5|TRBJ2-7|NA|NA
CASSYMGPTYEQYF
TGTGCCAGCAGTTACATGGGCCCTACCTACGAGCAGTACTTC
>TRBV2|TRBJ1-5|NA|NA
CASREQGGNQPQHF
TGTGCCAGCAGGGAACAGGGTGGCAATCAGCCCCAGCATTTT
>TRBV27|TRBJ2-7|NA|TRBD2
CASTSPGRAYEQYF
TGTGCCAGCACATCCCCCGGGAGGGCCTACGAGCAGTACTTC
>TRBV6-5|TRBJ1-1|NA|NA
CASSYGRQGIAEAFF
TGTGCCAGCAGTTACGGCCGGCAGGGGATCGCTGAAGCTTTCTTT
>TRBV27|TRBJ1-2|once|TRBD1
CASSFGQGGQFWGYTF
TGTGCCAGCAGTTTCGGACAGGGGGGCCAGTTTTGGGGCTACACCTTC
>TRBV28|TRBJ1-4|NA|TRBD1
CASKPQGAPNEKLFF
TGTGCCAGCAAACCCCAGGGGGCGCCTAATGAAAAACTGTTTTTT
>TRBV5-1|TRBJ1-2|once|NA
CASSWGRMGGGYTF
TGCGCCAGCAGCTGGGGACGGATGGGAGGTGGCTACACCTTC
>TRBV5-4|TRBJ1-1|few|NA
CASSFGQQMNTEAFF
TGTGCCAGCAGCTTCGGACAGCAGATGAACACTGAAGCTTTCTTT
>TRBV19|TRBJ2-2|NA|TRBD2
CASSIGLAGTGELFF
TGTGCCAGTAGTATCGGTCTAGCGGGCACCGGGGAGCTGTTTTTT
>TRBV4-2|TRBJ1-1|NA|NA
CASSLKGGDTEAFF
TGTGCCAGCAGCCTCAAGGGGGGGGACACTGAAGCTTTCTTT
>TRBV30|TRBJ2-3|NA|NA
CAWLPGAADTQYF
TGTGCCTGGCTACCTGGGGCGGCAGATACGCAGTATTTT
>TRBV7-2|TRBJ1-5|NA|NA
CASSLVGASPQHF
TGTGCCAGCAGCTTAGTTGGGGCTTCACCCCAGCATTTT
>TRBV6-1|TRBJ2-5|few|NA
CASTPAGTQYF
TGTGCCAGCACCCCCGCCGGGACCCAGTACTTC
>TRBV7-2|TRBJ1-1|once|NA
CASSLVGGNTEAFF
TGTGCCAGCAGCTTAGTGGGGGGGAACACTGAAGCTTTCTTT
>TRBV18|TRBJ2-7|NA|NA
CASSLGGQRRYEQYF
TGTGCCAGCTCACTCGGTGGACAGAGACGATACGAGCAGTACTTC
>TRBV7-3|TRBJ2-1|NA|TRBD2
CASSPRGLAGDGEQFF
TGTGCCAGCAGCCCCAGAGGACTAGCGGGAGACGGAGAGCAGTTCTTC
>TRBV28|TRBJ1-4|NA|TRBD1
CASRTGVGMVQGVNEKLFF
TGTGCCAGCAGGACCGGAGTCGGTATGGTGCAGGGGGTTAATGAAAAACTGTTTTTT
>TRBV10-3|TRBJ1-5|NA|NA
CAISDRGDRNQPQHF
TGTGCCATCAGTGATCGGGGGGATCGCAATCAGCCCCAGCATTTT
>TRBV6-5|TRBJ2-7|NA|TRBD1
CASTDQGAPPDEQYF
TGTGCCAGCACCGATCAGGGGGCGCCTCCTGACGAGCAGTACTTC
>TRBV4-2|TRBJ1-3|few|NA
CASSQDPVSGNTIYF
TGTGCCAGCAGCCAAGATCCCGTCTCTGGAAACACCATATATTTT
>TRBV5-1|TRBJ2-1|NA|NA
CASSLQRSSYNEQFF
TGCGCCAGCAGCTTGCAGAGGAGCTCCTACAATGAGCAGTTCTTC
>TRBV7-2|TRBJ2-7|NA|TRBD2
CASSPGGGTYEQYF
TGTGCCAGCAGCCCAGGCGGGGGAACCTACGAGCAGTACTTC
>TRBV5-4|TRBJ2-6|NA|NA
CASSLGASVPDRGANVLTF
TGTGCCAGCAGCTTGGGGGCTTCCGTTCCAGACCGGGGGGCCAACGTCCTGACTTTC
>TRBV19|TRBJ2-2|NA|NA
CASSVGPNTGELFF
TGTGCCAGTAGTGTCGGTCCCAACACCGGGGAGCTGTTTTTT
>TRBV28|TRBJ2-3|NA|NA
CASSSWRGSTDTQYF
TGTGCCAGCAGTTCTTGGAGGGGTAGCACAGATACGCAGTATTTT
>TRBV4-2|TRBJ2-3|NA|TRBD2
CASRVFSGRTPDTQYF
TGTGCCAGCAGAGTCTTTAGCGGGAGGACCCCAGATACGCAGTATTTT
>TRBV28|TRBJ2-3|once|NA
CASSKSRARDTQYF
TGTGCCAGCAGCAAAAGCAGGGCGAGAGATACGCAGTATTTT
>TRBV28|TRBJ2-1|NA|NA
CASSLWRATRRPSYNEQFF
TGTGCCAGCAGTTTATGGAGGGCTACTAGGAGGCCTAGCTACAATGAGCAGTTCTTC
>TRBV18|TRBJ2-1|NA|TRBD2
CASSQGTTHNEQFF
TGTGCCAGCTCACAGGGGACTACCCACAATGAGCAGTTCTTC
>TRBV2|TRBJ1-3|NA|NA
CASSQSRSGNTIYF
TGTGCCAGTTCACAGAGTCGCTCTGGAAACACCATATATTTT
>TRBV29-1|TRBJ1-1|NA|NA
CSVSAGNTEAFF
TGCAGCGTTTCGGCAGGGAACACTGAAGCTTTCTTT
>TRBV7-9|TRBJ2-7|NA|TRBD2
CASSLVKGTSGRYEQYF
TGTGCCAGCAGCTTAGTAAAGGGGACTAGCGGGAGGTACGAGCAGTACTTC
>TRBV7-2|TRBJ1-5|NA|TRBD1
CASSPGTGNQPQHF
TGTGCCAGCAGCCCCGGGACAGGCAATCAGCCCCAGCATTTT
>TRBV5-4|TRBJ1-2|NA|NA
CASSQGNDYGYTF
TGTGCCAGCAGCCAGGGGAACGACTATGGCTACACCTTC
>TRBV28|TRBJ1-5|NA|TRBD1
CASSPSRGFSNQPQHF
TGTGCCAGCAGTCCCTCCAGGGGGTTCAGCAATCAGCCCCAGCATTTT
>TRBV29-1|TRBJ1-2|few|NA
CSVGQVEFYGYTF
TGCAGCGTTGGACAGGTTGAGTTCTATGGCTACACCTTC
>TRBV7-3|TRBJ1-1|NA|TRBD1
CASSLRQGHEAFF
TGTGCCAGCAGCCTCCGACAGGGCCATGAAGCTTTCTTT
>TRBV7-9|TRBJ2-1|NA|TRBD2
CASSGLGLAPYNEQFF
TGTGCCAGCAGCGGGTTGGGACTAGCGCCTTACAATGAGCAGTTCTTC
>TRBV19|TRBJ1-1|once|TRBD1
CASDRGLTEAFF
TGTGCCAGCGACAGGGGGCTTACTGAAGCTTTCTTT